A selection of T cell receptor beta chains follows, all from one sample in a study of blood T cell repertoires in COVID-19. The data were produced by immunoSEQ multiplex PCR, yet TCRdb's version contains in-frame clones alone and is incomplete. The data show around 100,000 clones, with 75% to 90% seen just once and about 12% held by the top ten. What was sequenced was peripheral blood. The receptors here all came from a human donor in a cohort sampled during active COVID-19. The CDR3 runs from the conserved cysteine through the conserved F or W. A D gene is named only where the DNA matches it firmly. Rows may omit the clone size; those that give it use once, few, many or a size class.

>TRBV5-1|TRBJ2-3|NA|NA
TGCGCCAGCAGCCAAGGGGGAACCGCCAAAGATACGCAGTATTTT
CASSQGGTAKDTQYF
>TRBV15|TRBJ2-5|NA|once
TGTGCCACCAGGAGAAGGGGGGGGGAGACCCAGTACTTC
CATRRRGGETQYF
>TRBV7-8|TRBJ2-4|TRBD1|once
TGTGCCAGCAGCTTAGCGCCCGGGACAGGGGGCAAAAACATTCAGTACTTC
CASSLAPGTGGKNIQYF
>TRBV6-5|TRBJ2-7|TRBD2|NA
TGTGCCAGCAGACTAGCGGGGGCCCCCTACGAGCAGTACTTC
CASRLAGAPYEQYF
>TRBV5-1|TRBJ2-1|TRBD2|NA
TGCGCCAGCAGAACTAGCGGGGGGTGGAATGAGCAGTTCTTC
CASRTSGGWNEQFF
>TRBV7-2|TRBJ2-1|NA|NA
TGTGCCAGCAGCCCCGGGGGGCGGGATGAGCAGTTCTTC
CASSPGGRDEQFF
>TRBV24-1|TRBJ1-5|NA|once
TGTGCCACCTCTCACGGAGGGGAGAATCAGCCCCAGCATTTT
CATSHGGENQPQHF
>TRBV2|TRBJ2-7|NA|NA
TGTGCCAGCAGTGCGGGGTACACCTTCGGCGAGCAGTACTTC
CASSAGYTFGEQYF
>TRBV7-2|TRBJ1-2|NA|NA
TGTGCCAGCGCTTCACAGCGGGGATCCTATGGCTACACCTTC
CASASQRGSYGYTF
>TRBV4-3|TRBJ1-1|NA|NA
TGCGCCAGCAGCCCTACCCTCCTGAACACTGAAGCTTTCTTT
CASSPTLLNTEAFF
>TRBV5-4|TRBJ1-2|TRBD1|NA
TGTGCCAGCAGCCTGGGGGGACCAGGGGGCAACTATGGCTACACCTTC
CASSLGGPGGNYGYTF
>TRBV29-1|TRBJ2-7|NA|NA
TGCAGCGGGGGGGAGAGGGAAGACGAGCAGTACTTC
CSGGEREDEQYF
>TRBV21-1|TRBJ1-5|NA|NA
TGTGCCAGCAGCAAACTCCGGCCGGGGGATCAGCCCCAGCATTTT
CASSKLRPGDQPQHF
>TRBV5-4|TRBJ1-6|NA|NA
TGTGCCAGCAGCAATAGAGACTCTGGCGGCGCACCCCTCCACTTT
CASSNRDSGGAPLHF
>TRBV7-2|TRBJ2-3|TRBD2|once
TGTGCCAGCAGCTTCCCCGGGAGGGGGGGGAATTTGGATACGCAGTATTTT
CASSFPGRGGNLDTQYF
>TRBV2|TRBJ1-2|NA|NA
TGTGCCAGCACGGGTTCCGCGCACCTCCTAGCTAACTATGGCTACACCTTC
CASTGSAHLLANYGYTF
>TRBV6-5|TRBJ2-5|NA|NA
TGTGCCACCCATGGGGGGGAGACCCAGTACTTC
CATHGGETQYF
>TRBV10-3|TRBJ2-2|TRBD1|NA
TGTGCCATCACCCCGGGACAGGCGAACACCGGGGAGCTGTTTTTT
CAITPGQANTGELFF
>TRBV6-1|TRBJ1-5|NA|NA
TGTGCCAGCAGTGAAATGGGGGGGAGGCAGCCCCAGCATTTT
CASSEMGGRQPQHF
>TRBV7-2|TRBJ2-1|TRBD2|NA
TGTGCCAGCAGTGGACTAGCGGGGGGCGGGAATGAGCAGTTCTTC
CASSGLAGGGNEQFF
>TRBV11-2|TRBJ2-1|TRBD1|NA
TGTGCCAGCAGCCCAATGACAGGGTTGAATGAGCAGTTCTTC
CASSPMTGLNEQFF
>TRBV10-3|TRBJ2-3|NA|NA
TGTGCCATCAGAATGGGGGGTAGCACAGATACGCAGTATTTT
CAIRMGGSTDTQYF
>TRBV29-1|TRBJ1-2|TRBD1|NA
TGCAGCGTCCGACACCCTACAGGGGCGCAAGCTAACTATGGCTACACCTTC
CSVRHPTGAQANYGYTF
>TRBV19|TRBJ1-1|TRBD1|NA
TGTGCCAGTAGTACGCAGGGGGCAACTGAAGCTTTCTTT
CASSTQGATEAFF
>TRBV19|TRBJ1-6|TRBD1|NA
TGTGCCAGTAGTATAGATCAAGCAGGGGGTTCACCCCTCCACTTT
CASSIDQAGGSPLHF
>TRBV20-1|TRBJ1-4|NA|NA
TGCAGTGCTAATGACTTCTCTGGGGGGGATGAAAAACTGTTTTTT
CSANDFSGGDEKLFF
>TRBV6-5|TRBJ2-4|TRBD1|NA
TGTGCCAGCAGTCCACAGGGGGCTGGGGACATTCAGTACTTC
CASSPQGAGDIQYF
>TRBV10-3|TRBJ2-2|TRBD2|NA
TGTGCCATCAGCCCGGGAGGGGCGGGGACCGGGGAGCTGTTTTTT
CAISPGGAGTGELFF
>TRBV9|TRBJ2-1|TRBD1|NA
TGTGCCAGCAGCGCAGAGAGACCCTGGACAGGGCTAAATGAGCAGTTCTTC
CASSAERPWTGLNEQFF
>TRBV7-6|TRBJ2-6|NA|NA
TGTGCCAGCAGTTCTATCCCCTCTGGGGCCAACGTCCTGACTTTC
CASSSIPSGANVLTF
>TRBV6-2/TRBV6-3|TRBJ1-2|TRBD1|NA
TGTGCCAGCAGTTACTCGAAGGGGGCGGACCCCCATGGCTACACCTTC
CASSYSKGADPHGYTF
>TRBV6-6|TRBJ1-1|TRBD1|NA
TGTGCCAGCAGAGGACAGGGGGCTTTTCTGCCCACTGAAGCTTTCTTT
CASRGQGAFLPTEAFF
>TRBV7-9|TRBJ1-4|TRBD1|NA
TGTGCCAGCAGCTTAAGACAGGGGGCGATAACTAATGAAAAACTGTTTTTT
CASSLRQGAITNEKLFF
>TRBV19|TRBJ2-7|TRBD1|NA
TGTGCCAGTAGTATAGACCGGACAGGGGACGAGCAGTACTTC
CASSIDRTGDEQYF
>TRBV11-2|TRBJ1-4|NA|NA
TGTGCCAGCAGCTTAAGAGGCTCTAATGAAAAACTGTTTTTT
CASSLRGSNEKLFF
>TRBV6-6|TRBJ2-7|TRBD2|NA
TGTGCCAGCTGGGAGGGGCTGCTCTACGAGCAGTACTTC
CASWEGLLYEQYF
>TRBV7-2|TRBJ2-3|TRBD2|NA
TGTGCCAGCCGGGGGGGTAGCGGCCTTGCAGATACGCAGTATTTT
CASRGGSGLADTQYF
>TRBV19|TRBJ1-1|NA|NA
TGTGCCAGTACCCAAGGGGGTATGAACACTGAAGCTTTCTTT
CASTQGGMNTEAFF
>TRBV6-5|TRBJ1-1|NA|few
TGTGCCAGCAGTTACCGGCCGGCGGGTATTGACACTGAAGCTTTCTTT
CASSYRPAGIDTEAFF
>TRBV5-1|TRBJ1-2|NA|NA
TGCGCCAGCAGCCTACAGGGCGGAGGCTACACCTTC
CASSLQGGGYTF
>TRBV4-1|TRBJ1-1|TRBD1|few
TGCGCCAGCAGCCAAGTGGACAGGGAGAACACTGAAGCTTTCTTT
CASSQVDRENTEAFF
>TRBV3-1/TRBV3-2|TRBJ2-7|NA|NA
TGTGCCAGCAGCGCAGAAAGTGGCCCCCACTACGAGCAGTACTTC
CASSAESGPHYEQYF
>TRBV6-5|TRBJ1-1|NA|NA
TGTGCCAGCAGTTACTCGAAACAGACACTGAACGCTTTCTTT
CASSYSKQTLNAFF
>TRBV12-5|TRBJ2-1|TRBD2|NA
TGTGCTAGTGGTTTGGCGCTACGGGGGGGCTCTGAGCAGTTCTTC
CASGLALRGGSEQFF
>TRBV7-9|TRBJ1-1|NA|NA
TGTGCCAGCAGCTTTACCAGGGGACCCCCCATGAACACTGAAGCTTTCTTT
CASSFTRGPPMNTEAFF
>TRBV11-2|TRBJ1-2|NA|NA
TGTGCCAGCAGCTTAGTTGGAGTGGCAGTGAACTATGGCTACACCTTC
CASSLVGVAVNYGYTF
>TRBV10-1|TRBJ2-2|TRBD1|NA
TGCGCCAGCAGTGATTTGGGACAGGGTCCCGGGGAGCTGTTTTTT
CASSDLGQGPGELFF
>TRBV2|TRBJ2-2|NA|NA
TGTGCCAGCAGTGTGTCTTCCACCGGGGAGCTGTTTTTT
CASSVSSTGELFF
>TRBV7-2|TRBJ2-7|TRBD2|NA
TGTGCCAGCAGCACAACCGGGACTAGCATCACCTACGAGCAGTACTTC
CASSTTGTSITYEQYF
>TRBV7-2|TRBJ2-3|TRBD2|NA
TGTGCCAGCAGCTCCGACCTAGCGGGGTGGTGGGATACGCAGTATTTT
CASSSDLAGWWDTQYF
>TRBV3-1/TRBV3-2|TRBJ2-3|NA|NA
TGTGCCAGCACCCAAAGGACAGCAAGCACAGATACGCAGTATTTT
CASTQRTASTDTQYF
>TRBV9|TRBJ1-3|NA|NA
TGTGCCAGCAGCGCCGGTGATCTCTACGGAAACACCATATATTTT
CASSAGDLYGNTIYF
>TRBV28|TRBJ1-2|NA|NA
TGTGCCAGCAGTGTAATTCTGGCCACCCAGAACTATGGCTACACCTTC
CASSVILATQNYGYTF
>TRBV7-9|TRBJ2-1|NA|NA
TGTGCCAGCAGTCCACCGGGACATACCTACAATGAGCAGTTCTTC
CASSPPGHTYNEQFF